The 9 T cell receptor beta chains given below trace back to one sample, sequenced in a study of T cell responses to AZD1222 COVID-19 vaccine. Sequencing used immunoSEQ multiplex PCR; TCRdb keeps in-frame clones, though not all of them. Seen here are around 58,000 clones, roughly 80% observed once, and the top ten hold about 9.4%. This specimen consisted of peripheral blood, obtained on day 0 of AZD1222 vaccination. The receptors were sampled from an adult in good health.

The chain combines TRBV5-6 with TRBJ2-7; either TRBD1 or TRBD2 may fit D (5 bases each). The CDR3 sequence is 16 residues long. Trimming shortened V by 2 bases and J by 1 base, and 16 bases separated the two germline ends. Germline V gene sequence: CDR1 SGHDT, CDR2 YYEEEE. CDR3 sequence: CASSFPGDRTSYEQYF. The CDR3 DNA reads TGTGCCAGCAGCTTTCCTGGGGACCGGACGTCCTACGAGCAGTACTTC.

The rearrangement joins TRBV5-1 to TRBJ1-3; TRBD1 aligns across 9 bases. The CDR3 extends over 14 amino acids. From germline, CDR1 is SGHRS and CDR2 YFSETQ. With V trimmed by 5 bases and J by 0 bases, 0 bases remained unmatched. The CDR3 is CASRTGGSGNTIYF. The CDR3 region has the DNA TGCGCCAGCAGGACAGGGGGCTCTGGAAACACCATATATTTT.

This rearrangement joins TRBV4-2 to TRBJ2-3; 11 bases line up with TRBD2. Trimming cost V 0 bases and J 6 bases; bases outside gene matches: 11. The CDR3 has 18 residues. CDR1 and CDR2 from the germline V gene are LGHNA and YNFKEQ. Written as DNA, the CDR3 is TGTGCCAGCAGCCAAGATCTGCCTAGCGGGGGGCGCGTGGATACGCAGTATTTT. It yields the protein CASSQDLPSGGRVDTQYF.

V gene TRBV19 combines with J gene TRBJ1-1; 9 nucleotides agree with TRBD1. The J segment lost 4 bases and the V segment lost 0 bases, leaving 6 bases of the junction unmatched. This CDR3 has 16 residues. The V gene's germline CDR1 is LNHDA and CDR2 SQIVND (reference sequence). CDR3 coding DNA: TGTGCCAGTAGTATAGATCAGGGACAGGGAAGCACTGAAGCTTTCTTT. Residues: CASSIDQGQGSTEAFF.

This rearrangement joins TRBV27 to TRBJ1-2; D is unresolved. The CDR3 consists of 16 residues. V was trimmed by 6 bases and J by 0 bases, leaving 17 bases between them. Germline CDR1 MNHEY, CDR2 SMNVEV (reference sequence). CDR3 coding DNA: TGTGCCAGCAGCCCGATCACCCGGCCCGCTAACTATGGCTACACCTTC. It is translated as CASSPITRPANYGYTF.

The chain couples TRBV11-3 to TRBJ1-1; D perhaps matches TRBD1 (5 bases). The V and J ends lost 0 bases and 8 bases respectively, with 10 bases between them. The CDR3 spans 13 residues. Germline V gives CDR1 SGHNT, CDR2 YENEEA. The CDR3 DNA reads as TGTGCCAGCAGCTTAGATCAGACAGCCGAAGCTTTCTTT. Its translation: CASSLDQTAEAFF.

This clone came up once. The CDR3 spells CASIRDWTWGKQYF. The CDR3 nucleotides read TGTGCCAGTATCCGGGACTGGACTTGGGGAAAGCAGTACTTC. The genes are TRBV30 and TRBJ2-7; D may be TRBD2 (6 bases). This CDR3 comprises 14 residues. Germline CDR1 reads GTSNPN; CDR2 reads SVGIG (reference sequence). V shed 8 bases and J shed 8 bases, with 25 bases lying between them.

V is TRBV7-2 and J is TRBJ2-2; tentatively, D is TRBD1 (5 bases). CDR3 length: 16 amino acids. CDR1 is SGHTA and CDR2 is FQGNSA in the germline V gene. The V end lost 5 bases, the J end lost 0 bases, and 13 bases lay between the germline ends. DNA of the CDR3: TGTGCCAGCAGCCTTGGAAGGGGTACGAACACCGGGGAGCTGTTTTTT. Translating gives CASSLGRGTNTGELFF.

The chain carries TRBV28 and TRBJ1-3; D gene ambiguous. This CDR3 is built from 16 residues. Per the germline V gene, CDR1 is MDHEN and CDR2 is SYDVKM. Trimming took 6 bases from V and 0 from J, leaving 15 bases between them. CDR3 DNA sequence: TGTGCCAGCAGCACACGAGGAGTCTCCTCTGGAAACACCATATATTTT. Amino acid sequence: CASSTRGVSSGNTIYF.